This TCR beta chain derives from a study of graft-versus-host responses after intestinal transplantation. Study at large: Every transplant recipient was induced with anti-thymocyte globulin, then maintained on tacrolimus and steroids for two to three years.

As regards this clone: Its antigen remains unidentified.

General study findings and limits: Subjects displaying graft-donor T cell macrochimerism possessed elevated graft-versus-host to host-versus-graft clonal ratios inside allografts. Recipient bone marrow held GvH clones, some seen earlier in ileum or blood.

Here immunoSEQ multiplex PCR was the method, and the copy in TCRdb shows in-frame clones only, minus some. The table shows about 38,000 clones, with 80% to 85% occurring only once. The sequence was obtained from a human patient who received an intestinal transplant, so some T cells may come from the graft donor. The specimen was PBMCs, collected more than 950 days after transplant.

The CDR3 nucleotides read TGCGCCAGCAGCATTTCAACTAGCGGGAGGACGGGAGTATACGAGCAGTACTTC. Translating gives CASSISTSGRTGVYEQYF. V is TRBV5-1 and J is TRBJ2-7; 12 positions match TRBD2. The CDR3 runs to 18 residues. Germline CDR1 reads SGHRS; CDR2 reads YFSETQ. V lost 4 bases, J lost 4 bases, and 15 bases stayed unmatched.